This T cell receptor beta chain appears in the sequencing data of a study of patients and donors after allogeneic stem cell transplantation. The table lists this clonotype with a count of one. Each CDR3 protein is one row after TCRdb ran MiXCR on the RT-PCR reads. The sample lists around 150,000 distinct CDR3 sequences, about a third seen once, with about 50% in the top ten. CDR3 length: 16 residues. The chain carries TRBV21-1 and TRBJ2-7; TRBD1, as called in the table, went unchecked against the DNA. TRBV21-1 counts as a pseudogene. Sequences were obtained from blood, either unsorted or a sorted T cell fraction (not recorded which). This clonotype was sampled from a human donor who was either an allogeneic HSCT recipient or a stem cell or donor lymphocyte infusion donor (not recorded which). It is not recorded whose cells these are; they may come from a transplant donor. This CDR3 reads CASSNRKERDTYEQYF. Written as DNA, the CDR3 is TGTGCCAGCAGCAATAGAAAGGAAAGGGACACCTACGAGCAGTACTTC.